This T cell receptor beta chain is drawn from a study of PD-1 blockade in classical Hodgkin lymphoma. Whole-study results and caveats: What caused the repertoire differences, perhaps disease activity or prior therapy, remains undefined. When set against healthy donors, newly diagnosed patients were reported to show lower baseline TCR diversity.

Notes on this clone: Its cognate antigen is unknown.

Germline CDR1 and CDR2: MNHEY and SMNVEV (reference sequence). The V and J ends lost 0 bases and 4 bases respectively, with 6 bases between them. This CDR3 contains 13 residues. Assay: immunoSEQ multiplex PCR; the TCRdb copy retains only in-frame clones and omits some. This sample has around 14,000 clones, with about 91% found just once. Time point indicated: newly diagnosed, previously untreated cHL patient sample. Thawed PBMCs supplied CD8+ T cells via magnetic negative selection. It was PBMCs in newly diagnosed, untreated classical Hodgkin lymphoma that served as comparison. The sequence came from a human donor with classical Hodgkin lymphoma. Sequenced sample: CD8+ T cells from blood. This chain links TRBV27 with TRBJ1-1; unclear D gene. The CDR3 DNA sequence: TGTGCCAGCAGTTTATCGACGGGCACTGAAGCTTTCTTT. Encoded protein: CASSLSTGTEAFF.